This T cell receptor beta chain was recorded in a study of OX40 agonist ivuxolimab in advanced cancers. The table came from immunoSEQ multiplex PCR; TCRdb's copy has only in-frame clones and leaves some out. The table lists around 46,000 clones, approximately 88% of them singletons. The CDR3 has 16 residues. Trimming removed 1 base from V and 0 bases from J, with 13 bases in between. CDR1 and CDR2 (germline): LGHNA, YSLEER. This clonotype was obtained from an adult with an advanced solid tumor such as melanoma, head and neck, liver or kidney cancer. The input for sequencing was CD4+ or CD8+ T cells sorted from blood, taken in a trial of the OX40 agonist ivuxolimab. The rearrangement links TRBV4-3 to TRBJ2-7; no definite D call. CDR3 DNA: TGCGCCAGCAGCCAAGGTCCACAGAGGAGCTCCTACGAGCAGTACTTC. Its protein is CASSQGPQRSSYEQYF.